The clone carrying this T cell receptor beta chain was seen more than once but under ten times. What it binds is not known. The data stem from a study of a mutant IDH1 vaccine in newly diagnosed glioma. About the research overall: Antecedent treatment encompassed radiotherapy, temozolomide, or their combination; the majority received both. Study-level points and caveats: With respect to changes in top peripheral T cell clonotypes, pseudoprogression seemed unrelated.

As to time point: week 35, safety follow-up. It was 300 ug of mutant IDH1 20-mer peptide that made up each vaccine dose, given with topical imiquimod. Weeks 1, 3, 5, 7, 11, 15, 19 and 23 were when patients received their eight vaccinations. Clones were sequenced by immunoSEQ multiplex PCR, and TCRdb holds only the in-frame ones, with some missing. This table has about 68,000 clones, roughly 84% appearing once. The length of the CDR3 is 12 residues. The input for sequencing was PBMCs, taken from a glioma patient whose treatment included an IDH1 peptide vaccine. The clonotype was recovered from a man aged 18-30 years with glioma. J is TRBJ1-1 and V is TRBV21-1. TRBV21-1 represents a pseudogene. CDR3 nucleotide sequence: TGTGCCAGCCCCTGGAGGGGCACTGAAGCTTTCTTT. Its translation is CASPWRGTEAFF.